This T cell receptor beta chain was identified in a study of T-cell memory formation after mild COVID-19 (TCRdb year 2021). The study in broad terms: TCR sequence clusters from the two donors were found to be largely donor specific. T-cell clones expanding and contracting after mild COVID-19 in two donors were tracked by longitudinal TCRalpha and TCRbeta repertoire sequencing. Two young, previously healthy adult volunteers, one female and one male, were included in the cohort. Study-wide findings and limitations: SARS-CoV-2 specificity of the second-wave clones peaking on day 37 was not confirmed. Balanced CD4/CD8 phenotypes were observed for clones contracting from day 15 to 85, whereas a bias towards CD4+ was observed for a second wave of clones expanding from day 15 to 37. The study included only a couple of mild cases, and larger cohorts that include severe cases with pre-infection samples were judged to be necessary. Contracting CD4+ clones were found mainly in CM and EM memory subsets, while CD8+ clones were enriched in EMRA. Some responding clones were found in pre-infection memory, which suggests that pre-existing cross-reactive memory T cells took part in the SARS-CoV-2 response.

This clonotype came up a few times. Its antigen target is currently unknown. No per-base quality is available; no much larger clone lies one base away. For sequencing, an Illumina NovaSeq 6000 was employed. TCRalpha and TCRbeta cDNA libraries were built by 5'RACE with constant-segment primers, adding sample barcodes and unique molecular identifiers. Trizol reagent was used to extract RNA from every sample. Libraries were amplified in two PCR steps, with a second sample barcode and Illumina TruSeq adapters added in the second step. Sequencing of the libraries was done on an Illumina NovaSeq, producing 2 x 150 bp paired-end reads. In the paper's pipeline: The reads were demultiplexed and collapsed into UMI-guided consensus sequences using migec v1.2.7. Using mixcr v2.1.11, the UMI consensuses were aligned to TRA and TRB V and J templates and assembled into clonotypes. A clonotype was counted as expanded or contracted only when both edgeR and NoisET called the clonotype significant, with the noise models trained on biological replicates. edgeR calls used a false discovery rate-adjusted p below 0.01 and a log2 fold-change threshold of 1. As an exploratory analysis of dynamics, PCA with hierarchical clustering was applied to max-normalized trajectories of the 1000 most abundant clonotypes. The CD4 or CD8 phenotype of responding clones was assigned using the separately sequenced CD4+ and CD8+ repertoires. The public reads were reanalyzed by TCRdb: fastp trimming at Q25, MiXCR alignment, in-frame beta chains only. Merged by CDR3 protein, the rows form single entries marked with the most common genes and DNA. TCRdb's processing, not the authors', yielded these V and J calls. The sample table shows a few hundred thousand distinct CDR3 sequences, and approximately 15% are seen once. About 22% of the sample belongs to the ten largest clones.

Ficoll-Paque density gradient centrifugation was the method used to isolate PBMCs. From V the trimming removes 0 bases and from J it removes 0 bases, while the gene matches leave 4 bases of the junction unaccounted for. CDR3 length: 17 amino acids, cysteine to phenylalanine. Only the CDR3 DNA stays, 51 bases, in frame from base 1. From the germline V gene (reference sequence), CDR1 is LNHNV and CDR2 is YYDKDF. The clonotype comes from a man aged 18 to 30 who had mild COVID-19 (a few samples of this study predate the infection). The sample titles of this study are shuffled in the database, so cell type and time point are left out; the donor was told from shared clones. The sequencing sample was made of PBMCs or a T cell subset sorted from them (not recorded which). The rearrangement joined TRBV15 to TRBJ2-2; TRBD1 agrees with 7 junctional bases. This receptor carries the CDR3 CATSRETGYPNTGELFF. The DNA reads TGTGCCACCAGCAGAGAGACAGGGTACCCGAACACCGGGGAGCTGTTTTTT.